One and the same sample provided the 16 T cell receptor beta chains below, sequenced in a study of T-cell memory formation after mild COVID-19. TCRdb re-derived calls from the 5' RACE reads in MiXCR, one entry per CDR3 protein. The sample contains approximately 560,000 distinct CDR3 sequences, 15% to 20% of which appear only once. Sample: PBMCs or a T cell subset sorted from them (not recorded which). The receptors originated from an adult woman who had mild COVID-19 (a few samples of this study predate the infection). Cell type and time point are not known.

Ten or more counts support this clonotype. The chain is built from TRBV20-1 and TRBJ2-2; weak D call: TRBD2 (5 bases). The CDR3 extends over 14 amino acids. Trimming removed 0 bases at V and 4 bases at J, with 9 bases between. Looked up from germline, CDR1 is DFQATT and CDR2 is SNEGSKA (reference sequence). This CDR3 is CSAREPGTTGELFF. DNA for the CDR3: TGCAGTGCTAGAGAGCCGGGAACCACCGGGGAGCTGTTTTTT.

Many counts were recorded for this clonotype. The rearrangement links TRBV12-3 or TRBV12-4 to TRBJ1-6; no reliable D call. Trimming left V 7 bases short and J 9 bases short, with 13 bases between. The CDR3 consists of 13 residues. The DNA for the CDR3 is TGTGCCAGCATCGAGGGAGCAGGTTCACCCCTCCACTTT. Translated, it gives CASIEGAGSPLHF.

V usage is TRBV5-1 and J usage is TRBJ2-4; D uncertain. The CDR3 contains 13 residues. Germline CDR1 is SGHRS and CDR2 is YFSETQ. Trimming took off 3 bases at V and 0 bases at J, with 4 bases between the two ends. The CDR3 DNA follows: TGCGCCAGCAGCTCGACAGCCAAAAACATTCAGTACTTC. Protein sequence: CASSSTAKNIQYF. The variable domain in full, with the rest retrieved from reference TRBV5-1 and TRBJ2-4, is KAGVTQTPRYLIKTRGQQVTLSCSPISGHRSVSWYQQTPGQGLQFLFEYFSETQRNKGNFPGRFSGRQFSNSRSEMNVSTLELGDSALYLCASSSTAKNIQYFGAGTRLSVL.

In this sample, this clonotype turned up a few times. The chain links TRBV12-3 or TRBV12-4 to TRBJ1-1, with 8 bases identical to TRBD1. The CDR3 loop spans 13 amino acids. After removal of 6 bases from V and 8 bases from J, the junction contained 8 bases not matched to a gene. The CDR3 here is CASRQDRVQEAFF. CDR3 coding DNA: TGTGCCAGCAGGCAGGACAGGGTACAGGAAGCTTTCTTT.

The V gene is TRBV6-1, the J gene TRBJ1-1, with 11 nucleotides matching TRBD1. From germline, CDR1 is MNHNS and CDR2 SASEGT. This CDR3 has 15 amino acids. V lost 7 bases to trimming and J lost 4 bases; unmatched junction nucleotides: 8. The CDR3: CASIRTGGGGTEAFF. The CDR3 region has the DNA TGTGCCAGCATCCGGACAGGGGGCGGCGGCACTGAAGCTTTCTTT.

This clonotype was detected only a few times. J is TRBJ1-1 and V is TRBV24-1; a possible D gene is TRBD1 (5 bases). The CDR3 has 14 residues. The V gene lost 5 bases and the J gene lost 1 base, with 10 bases spanning the gap. The germline V gene encodes CDR1 KGHDR and CDR2 SFDVKD. The CDR3 loop is CATSGGTGNTEAFF. Here the CDR3 DNA reads TGTGCCACCAGTGGGGGGACGGGGAACACTGAAGCTTTCTTT.

This clonotype came up many times. V is TRBV24-1 and J is TRBJ2-5, with D perhaps assigned TRBD1 or TRBD2 (5 bases each). The CDR3 loop spans 14 amino acids. Per germline, CDR1 KGHDR and CDR2 SFDVKD. V was clipped by 3 bases and J by 4 bases, with 11 bases between them. This CDR3 is CATSDPGTAETQYF. CDR3 in DNA: TGTGCCACCAGTGATCCTGGGACCGCAGAGACCCAGTACTTC.

This rearrangement joins TRBV6-1 to TRBJ2-5; 10 nucleotides match TRBD1. Germline V gene lookup returns CDR1 MNHNS and CDR2 SASEGT. With V trimmed by 6 bases and J by 2 bases, 3 bases remained unmatched. This CDR3 comprises 14 residues. The CDR3 bases are TGTGCCAGCAGAGCGGACAGGGGGCAAGAGACCCAGTACTTC. Amino acids: CASRADRGQETQYF.

The chain joins TRBV2 to TRBJ1-1; D perhaps matches TRBD1 (6 bases). Germline-derived CDR1 and CDR2 are SNHLY and FYNNEI. The germline V and J ends were trimmed by 5 bases and 5 bases, with 18 bases remaining between them. This CDR3 region has 15 residues. This chain's CDR3 is CASSQSRGGQTEAFF. DNA of the CDR3: TGTGCCAGCAGTCAGTCACGCGGGGGCCAAACTGAAGCTTTCTTT.

This clonotype was observed at least ten times. The V call is TRBV5-1, the J call TRBJ2-7, with TRBD1 identical over 10 bases. J lost 3 bases, V lost 2 bases, and 11 bases had no gene match. There are 17 residues in the CDR3. Germline CDR1 and CDR2: SGHRS and YFSETQ. CDR3 in DNA: TGCGCCAGCAGCTTAGGGACAGGGGCGACCGAGGACTACGAGCAGTACTTC. It encodes CASSLGTGATEDYEQYF.

DNA for the CDR3: TGTGCCAGCAGTGACAGGGTTACGAACACCGGGGAGCTGTTTTTT. Its protein product is CASSDRVTNTGELFF. This chain joins TRBV7-2 and TRBJ2-2; 7 bases are shared with TRBD1. Germline CDR1 reads SGHTA; CDR2 reads FQGNSA. The CDR3 sequence is 15 residues long. V gave up 6 bases and J gave up 0 bases; unmatched junction bases: 4. The full variable domain, completed using reference TRBV7-2 and TRBJ2-2, is GAGVSQSPSNKVTEKGKDVELRCDPISGHTALYWYRQSLGQGLEFLIYFQGNSAPDKSGLPSDRFSAERTGGSVSTLTIQRTQQEDSAVYLCASSDRVTNTGELFFGEGSRLTVL.

The rearrangement uses TRBV27 and TRBJ2-5; 8 bases map to TRBD1. After removal of 10 bases from V and 5 bases from J, the junction contained 6 bases not matched to a gene. The germline V gene has CDR1 MNHEY and CDR2 SMNVEV (reference sequence). This CDR3 has 12 amino acids. The CDR3 DNA reads TGTGCCACTCGACAGGGGTTGGAGACCCAGTACTTC. Amino acid sequence: CATRQGLETQYF.

This clonotype showed up just a few times. V and J are TRBV6-5 and TRBJ2-3; the D gene is possibly TRBD2 (5 bases). Per the germline V gene, CDR1 is MNHEY and CDR2 is SVGAGI. Trimming pared 2 bases from V and 2 bases from J, leaving 11 bases between. The CDR3 has 15 amino acids. The CDR3 loop is CASSYERMDTDTQYF. CDR3 coding DNA: TGTGCCAGCAGTTACGAGCGGATGGACACAGATACGCAGTATTTT.

This rearrangement joins TRBV29-1 to TRBJ2-1, with TRBD1 as a possible D gene (6 bases). The CDR3 is made up of 14 amino acids. The germline V and J ends were trimmed by 5 bases and 8 bases, with 19 bases remaining between them. CDR1 is SQVTM, CDR2 ANQGSEA, per germline. CDR3 sequence reads: CSVSSLDEGDEQFF. The CDR3 region has the DNA TGCAGCGTTTCCAGCCTCGATGAGGGGGATGAGCAGTTCTTC.

The chain uses TRBV12-3 or TRBV12-4 and TRBJ2-7; possible D gene TRBD1, 5 bases. The CDR3 spans 14 residues. V shed 5 bases and J shed 2 bases, with 13 bases lying between them. This chain's CDR3 is CASSSLRVTYEQYF. In nucleotides, the CDR3 is TGTGCCAGCAGTAGCCTCAGGGTTACCTACGAGCAGTACTTC.

This chain uses TRBV15 with TRBJ2-1, with 10 bases matching TRBD2. Germline loops: CDR1 LNHNV, CDR2 YYDKDF (reference sequence). V lost 5 bases to trimming and J lost 7 bases; unmatched junction nucleotides: 8. The CDR3 runs to 15 residues. The DNA for the CDR3 is TGTGCCACCAGCGGCGAGCGGGAGGGGGGGAATGAGCAGTTCTTC. This translates into CATSGEREGGNEQFF.